The rows below give T cell receptor beta chains drawn from one sample of a study of cytomegalovirus exposure and HLA in healthy donors. The method was immunoSEQ multiplex PCR; TCRdb's version includes in-frame clones alone and lacks a portion of them. The sample lists about 150,000 clones; more than 75% were seen once. The sequencing sample was made of PBMCs. These TCRs come from a woman in her 40s in good health and CMV-seronegative. The CDR3 runs from the conserved cysteine through the conserved F or W. A D gene is named only where the DNA matches it firmly. Clone size is stated in some rows and not others, as once, few, many or a class when expanded.

TRBD1	TRBJ1-3	NA	TRBV28	CASLGQGAGNTIYF	TGTGCCAGCCTCGGGCAGGGGGCTGGAAACACCATATATTTT
TRBD1	TRBJ1-1	NA	TRBV2	CASRPQGDEDTEAFF	TGTGCCAGCAGGCCACAGGGGGATGAAGACACTGAAGCTTTCTTT
NA	TRBJ2-3	NA	TRBV28	CASSLSPGGPTDTQYF	TGTGCCAGCAGTTTATCCCCCGGGGGGCCCACAGATACGCAGTATTTT
NA	TRBJ2-3	once	TRBV11-2	CASSLGRGTDTQYF	TGTGCCAGCAGCTTAGGGCGGGGCACAGATACGCAGTATTTT
TRBD1	TRBJ2-1	NA	TRBV4-2	CASSQGDRGLDEQFF	TGTGCCAGCAGCCAAGGGGACAGGGGATTGGATGAGCAGTTCTTC
NA	TRBJ2-5	NA	TRBV10-1	CASSGGHPKGETQYF	TGCGCCAGCAGTGGGGGACACCCGAAGGGAGAGACCCAGTACTTC
TRBD1	TRBJ2-1	NA	TRBV4-3	CASSQPQGAQEQFF	TGCGCCAGCAGCCAACCACAGGGGGCTCAAGAGCAGTTCTTC
NA	TRBJ1-1	NA	TRBV13	CASSLDAPGNTEAFF	TGTGCCAGCAGCTTAGACGCCCCCGGGAACACTGAAGCTTTCTTT
NA	TRBJ1-5	NA	TRBV7-9	CASGRETEPQHF	TGTGCCAGCGGGCGGGAAACGGAGCCCCAGCATTTT
NA	TRBJ1-3	few	TRBV28	CASSFGGYSGNTIYF	TGTGCCAGCAGTTTTGGCGGATACTCTGGAAACACCATATATTTT
NA	TRBJ1-2	few	TRBV5-4	CASSVDRDGGYTF	TGTGCCAGCAGCGTTGACAGAGACGGGGGCTACACCTTC
TRBD2	TRBJ2-7	NA	TRBV5-1	CASSLFGAGDGGYEQYF	TGCGCCAGCAGCTTGTTCGGGGCTGGGGACGGGGGGTACGAGCAGTACTTC